Sequencing of this T cell receptor (beta chain) was carried out in a study of blood T cell repertoires in COVID-19. Across the whole study: Specimens from acute and convalescent COVID-19 originated in the United States, Italy and Spain. T cells, B-cell-depleted T cells, or PBMCs supplied cDNA or gDNA.

This clone has only one observation. V was shortened by 7 bases and J by 0 bases, with 12 bases between the two germline ends. From germline, CDR1 is SEHNR and CDR2 FQNEAQ (reference sequence). The CDR3 totals 14 residues. Methods used by the authors: Reference gene primer amplification in the assay estimated nucleated cell counts. Here immunoSEQ multiplex PCR was the method, and the copy in TCRdb shows in-frame clones only, minus some. V, J and clone size derive from that table, while D and trimming were established from the DNA sequence. The top ten clones hold 7.5% to 9.5% of a sample with tens of thousands of clones, about 90% of them seen once.

The V gene is TRBV7-9, the J gene TRBJ1-1; a weak D match, TRBD1 (6 bases). What was sequenced was peripheral blood. The receptor's source is a human donor in a cohort sampled during active COVID-19. The CDR3 spells CASNPGQLNTEAFF. CDR3 DNA sequence: TGTGCCAGCAACCCCGGACAGTTGAACACTGAAGCTTTCTTT.